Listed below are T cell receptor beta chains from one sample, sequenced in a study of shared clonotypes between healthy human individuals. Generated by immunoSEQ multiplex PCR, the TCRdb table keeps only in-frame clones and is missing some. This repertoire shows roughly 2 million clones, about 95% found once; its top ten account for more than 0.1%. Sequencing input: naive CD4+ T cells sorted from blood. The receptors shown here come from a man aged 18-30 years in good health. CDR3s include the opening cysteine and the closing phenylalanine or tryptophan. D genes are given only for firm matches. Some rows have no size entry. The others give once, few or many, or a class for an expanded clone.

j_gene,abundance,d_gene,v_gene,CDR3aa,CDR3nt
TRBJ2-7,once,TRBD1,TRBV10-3,CANWTGGLYEQYF,TGTGCCAATTGGACAGGGGGTCTCTACGAGCAGTACTTC
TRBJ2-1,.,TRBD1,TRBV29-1,CSGELGTVYNEQFF,TGCAGCGGGGAACTTGGGACAGTCTACAATGAGCAGTTCTTC
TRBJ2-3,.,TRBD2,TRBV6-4,CASSELAGGLDTQYF,TGTGCCAGCAGTGAACTAGCGGGAGGGCTAGATACGCAGTATTTT
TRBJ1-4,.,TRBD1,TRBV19,CASSMIGQGPAEKLFF,TGTGCCAGTAGTATGATAGGACAGGGCCCAGCTGAAAAACTGTTTTTT
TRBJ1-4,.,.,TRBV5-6,CASSLGQPNEKLFF,TGTGCCAGCAGCTTGGGACAGCCTAATGAAAAACTGTTTTTT
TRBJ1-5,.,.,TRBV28,CASSLSIQPQHF,TGTGCCAGCAGTTTAAGTATTCAGCCCCAGCATTTT
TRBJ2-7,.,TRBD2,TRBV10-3,CAISLGTSGRLPHEQYF,TGTGCCATCAGTTTAGGGACTAGCGGGAGGCTTCCCCACGAGCAGTACTTC
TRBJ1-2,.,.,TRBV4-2,CASSRTQGNYGYTF,TGTGCCAGCAGCCGCACACAGGGCAACTATGGCTACACCTTC
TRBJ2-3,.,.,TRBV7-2,CASSRRGTDTQYF,TGTGCCAGCAGCAGGCGAGGCACAGATACGCAGTATTTT
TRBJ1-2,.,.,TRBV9,CASSVVVGVYGYTF,TGTGCCAGCAGCGTAGTTGTAGGGGTCTATGGCTACACCTTC
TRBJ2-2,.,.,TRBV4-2,CASSPDSTGELFF,TGTGCCAGCTCCCCGGACTCCACCGGGGAGCTGTTTTTT
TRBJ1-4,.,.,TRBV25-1,CASSDVGLNEKLFF,TGTGCCAGCAGTGATGTGGGGCTGAATGAAAAACTGTTTTTT
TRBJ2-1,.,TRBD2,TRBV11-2,CASSLVAGVRNEQFF,TGTGCCAGCAGCTTAGTTGCGGGAGTGAGGAATGAGCAGTTCTTC
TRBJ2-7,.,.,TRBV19,CASSIAEGRAGYEQYF,TGTGCCAGTAGCATTGCGGAGGGCAGGGCCGGCTACGAGCAGTACTTC
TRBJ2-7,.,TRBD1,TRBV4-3,CASSQDPRGLDEQYF,TGCGCCAGCAGCCAAGATCCCAGGGGGCTCGACGAGCAGTACTTC
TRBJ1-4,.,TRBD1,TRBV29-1,CSVQPQGAGEKLFF,TGCAGCGTCCAGCCGCAGGGGGCTGGGGAAAAACTGTTTTTT
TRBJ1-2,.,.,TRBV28,CASSFRLYGYTF,TGTGCCAGCAGTTTCAGACTCTATGGCTACACCTTC
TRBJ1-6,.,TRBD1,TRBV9,CASSVSRGLAYNSPLHF,TGTGCCAGCAGCGTCTCCAGGGGGCTGGCCTATAATTCACCCCTCCACTTT
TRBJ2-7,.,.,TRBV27,CASSEKGGYEQYF,TGTGCCAGCAGTGAGAAAGGGGGGTACGAGCAGTACTTC
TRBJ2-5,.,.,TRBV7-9,CASSNTGVGETQYF,TGTGCCAGCAGCAATACGGGGGTCGGAGAGACCCAGTACTTC
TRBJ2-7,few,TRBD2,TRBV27,CASRTSGGDEQYF,TGTGCCAGTCGCACTAGCGGGGGCGACGAGCAGTACTTC
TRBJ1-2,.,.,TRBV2,CASRSDSYGYTF,TGTGCCAGCAGGTCGGATTCCTATGGCTACACCTTC
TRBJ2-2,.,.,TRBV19,CASSIWGLETGELFF,TGTGCCAGTAGTATATGGGGTTTAGAGACCGGGGAGCTGTTTTTT
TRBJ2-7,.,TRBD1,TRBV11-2,CASSFEGQQRYEQYF,TGTGCCAGCAGCTTCGAGGGACAGCAAAGGTACGAGCAGTACTTC
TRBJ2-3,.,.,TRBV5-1,CASSSTEGVTDTQYF,TGCGCCAGCAGCTCTACAGAGGGGGTCACAGATACGCAGTATTTT
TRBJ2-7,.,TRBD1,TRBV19,CASSARDRTYEQYF,TGTGCCAGTAGTGCTCGGGACAGGACCTACGAGCAGTACTTC
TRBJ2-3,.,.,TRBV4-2,CASAHSDTQYF,TGTGCCAGCGCACACTCAGATACGCAGTATTTT
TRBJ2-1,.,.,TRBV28,CASSLVGNEQFF,TGTGCCAGCAGTTTGGTCGGCAATGAGCAGTTCTTC
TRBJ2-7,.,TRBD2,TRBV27,CASSPGTSGTEQYF,TGTGCCAGCAGTCCGGGGACTAGCGGGACCGAGCAGTACTTC